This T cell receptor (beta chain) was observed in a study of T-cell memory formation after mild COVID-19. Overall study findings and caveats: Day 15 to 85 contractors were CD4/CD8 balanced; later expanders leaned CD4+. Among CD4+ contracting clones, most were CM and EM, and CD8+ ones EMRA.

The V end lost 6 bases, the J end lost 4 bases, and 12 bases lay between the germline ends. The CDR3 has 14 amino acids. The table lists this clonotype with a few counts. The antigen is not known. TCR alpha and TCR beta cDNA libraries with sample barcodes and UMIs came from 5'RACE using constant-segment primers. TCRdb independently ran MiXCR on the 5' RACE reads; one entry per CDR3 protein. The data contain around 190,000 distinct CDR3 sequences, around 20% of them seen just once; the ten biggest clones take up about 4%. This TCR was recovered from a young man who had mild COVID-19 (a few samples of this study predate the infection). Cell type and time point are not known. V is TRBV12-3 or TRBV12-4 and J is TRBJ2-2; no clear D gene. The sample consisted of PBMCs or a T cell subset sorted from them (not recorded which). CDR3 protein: CASRQSYVTGELFF. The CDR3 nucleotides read TGTGCCAGCAGACAATCGTATGTCACCGGGGAGCTGTTTTTT.